One sample yielded the 8 T cell receptor beta chains listed below, sequenced in a study of human T cells and chemical hapten exposure (dated by TCRdb to about 2021). The library was made by RACE. TCRdb names NextSeq 500 as the instrument used. TCRdb reanalyzed the raw reads on its own, using fastp at Q25 for trimming and MiXCR for clone calling, and kept in-frame beta chains. Every distinct CDR3 protein forms one entry, paired with its most common genes and DNA. Present in this sample are 350,000 to 450,000 distinct CDR3 sequences, roughly 5.3% of which were seen just once. The top ten clones comprise 2.5% to 3% of the sample. Read against the paper, the sample's time point label means: pre-sensitization, week 0. The sample's treatment or condition label, in plain terms: therapeutic diphenylcyclopropenone sensitization with weekly scalp DPC. The specimen comprised whole blood, sampled in connection with sensitization to the hapten diphenylcyclopropenone (DPC). The origin of the receptors is a woman between 50 and 59 years old with alopecia areata. Some clones in this sample may be carry-over from other donors' samples.

At least ten counts were recorded for this clonotype. The rearrangement uses TRBV28 and TRBJ2-2, with TRBD2 as a possible D gene (6 bases). Germline assignment: CDR1 MDHEN and CDR2 SYDVKM. The V gene lost 2 bases and the J gene lost 2 bases, with 9 bases spanning the gap. This CDR3 region has 15 residues. The CDR3 DNA follows: TGTGCCAGCAGTTTAGGGGGGTTAAACACCGGGGAGCTGTTTTTT. As protein: CASSLGGLNTGELFF.

This clonotype appeared many times. The chain recombines TRBV5-1 with TRBJ2-2, with D uncertain. The germline V gene has CDR1 SGHRS and CDR2 YFSETQ. There are 15 residues in the CDR3. Trimming took off 0 bases at V and 0 bases at J, with 6 bases between the two ends. CDR3 nucleotides: TGCGCCAGCAGCTTGGGGTCGGCGAACACCGGGGAGCTGTTTTTT. This encodes CASSLGSANTGELFF.

The sample holds many counts of this clonotype. CDR3 amino acids: CAIRRQGPDTQYF. CDR3 DNA sequence: TGTGCCATCAGACGACAGGGACCAGATACGCAGTATTTT. The chain is built from TRBV10-3 and TRBJ2-3, with 7 bases lining up with TRBD1. The CDR3 has 13 residues. The V segment lost 6 bases and the J segment 4 bases; nucleotides outside the gene matches: 4. Germline V gene data show CDR1 as ENHRY and CDR2 as SYGVKD.

This clonotype came up many times. J is TRBJ1-3 and V is TRBV18; weak D call: TRBD1 (5 bases). Germline V gene lookup returns CDR1 KGHSH and CDR2 LQKENI. V lost 1 base, J lost 4 bases, and 8 bases lay in between. This CDR3 has 14 amino acids. CDR3 in amino acids: CASSPQGDGNTIYF. CDR3 bases: TGTGCCAGCTCACCACAAGGGGACGGAAACACCATATATTTT. Complete variable domain (other parts from reference TRBV18 and TRBJ1-3): NAGVMQNPRHLVRRRGQEARLRCSPMKGHSHVYWYRQLPEEGLKFMVYLQKENIIDESGMPKERFSAEFPKEGPSILRIQQVVRGDSAAYFCASSPQGDGNTIYFGEGSWLTVV.

The rearrangement links TRBV25-1 to TRBJ1-4, with 8 bases matching TRBD1. CDR1 is MGHDK and CDR2 is SYGVNS in the germline V gene. Trimming removed 7 bases from V and 7 bases from J; junction bases left unmatched: 5. The CDR3 consists of 13 residues. The CDR3 sequence is CASTPGGTEKLFF. DNA for the CDR3: TGTGCCAGCACTCCAGGGGGCACTGAAAAACTGTTTTTT.

The rearrangement joins TRBV24-1 to TRBJ1-2, with TRBD1 matching over 8 bases. This CDR3 has 13 residues. V lost 4 bases and J lost 8; bases outside the gene matches: 5. Germline assignment: CDR1 KGHDR and CDR2 SFDVKD. CDR3 in amino acids: CATSDGQGNGYTF. The DNA for the CDR3 is TGTGCCACCAGTGACGGACAGGGAAACGGCTACACCTTC.

The chain combines TRBV28 with TRBJ1-6, with 9 nucleotides matching TRBD1. The junction had 7 bases not matched to a gene; V was cut back by 3 bases and J by 7 bases. The CDR3 length is 16 residues. The germline CDR1 and CDR2 sequences are MDHEN and SYDVKM. The CDR3 is CASSFEQGARNSPLHF. The CDR3 DNA is TGTGCCAGCAGTTTTGAACAGGGGGCAAGGAATTCACCCCTCCACTTT.

At least ten counts were recorded for this clonotype. The chain couples TRBV20-1 to TRBJ2-1, with 8 bases lining up with TRBD2. The germline CDR1 and CDR2 sequences are DFQATT and SNEGSKA (reference sequence). The CDR3 spans 15 residues. Trimming cost V 4 bases and J 5 bases; bases outside gene matches: 10. CDR3 DNA sequence: TGCAGTGCTAACCAACGGGGGGGCCCGGACAATGAGCAGTTCTTC. Translated: CSANQRGGPDNEQFF.